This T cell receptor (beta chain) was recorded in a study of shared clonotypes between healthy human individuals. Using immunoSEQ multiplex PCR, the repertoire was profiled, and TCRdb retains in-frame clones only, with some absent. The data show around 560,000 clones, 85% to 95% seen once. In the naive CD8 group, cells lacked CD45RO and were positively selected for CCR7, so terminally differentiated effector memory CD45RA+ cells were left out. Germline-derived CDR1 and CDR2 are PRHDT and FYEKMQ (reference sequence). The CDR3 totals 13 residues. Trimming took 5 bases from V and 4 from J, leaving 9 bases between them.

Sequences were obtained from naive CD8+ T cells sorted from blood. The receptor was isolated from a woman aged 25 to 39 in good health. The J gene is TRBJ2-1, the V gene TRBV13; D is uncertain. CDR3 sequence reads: CASSPTAYNEQFF. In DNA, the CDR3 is TGTGCCAGCAGCCCCACTGCTTACAATGAGCAGTTCTTC.